This T cell receptor beta chain was recorded in a study of cytomegalovirus exposure and HLA in healthy donors. Whole-study results and caveats: In a later analysis, specific HLA alleles were associated with under 20,000 TCR beta sequences at a 0.05 false discovery rate. The productive fraction for most TCR beta V segments was about 90% or about 30% in an earlier analysis.

Vbeta (60) and Jbeta (13) primers were used in the PCR. Generated by immunoSEQ multiplex PCR, the TCRdb table keeps only in-frame clones and is missing some. This sample has 150,000 to 200,000 clones, with over 60% found just once. There are 14 residues in the CDR3. In germline, CDR1 is SNHLY, CDR2 FYNNEI. J was trimmed by 2 bases and V by 6 bases; bases with no gene match: 4. A note on this clone: Its antigen is not identified.

As for the donors, each was a healthy bone marrow donor. V usage is TRBV2 and J usage is TRBJ2-3; 8 nucleotides line up with TRBD1. The clonotype comes from a young man in good health and CMV-seronegative. Sample: PBMCs. Written as DNA, the CDR3 is TGTGCCAGCAGGGCCAGGGGGCCCACAGATACGCAGTATTTT. Protein: CASRARGPTDTQYF.